Following are 4 T cell receptor beta chains from one sample sequenced in a study of T cells in localized non-small cell lung cancer. This table comes from immunoSEQ multiplex PCR, and its TCRdb copy is limited to in-frame clones, with some not included. The table lists some 1,900 clones, roughly 40% of them singletons. The source was lung tumor tissue, collected before any cancer treatment. The origin of the receptors is a male donor aged 60 or over with stage II lung adenocarcinoma.

This clone has only a few counts. This chain links TRBV18 with TRBJ1-2; 7 positions match TRBD1. The V gene's germline CDR1 is KGHSH and CDR2 LQKENI. V lost 2 bases and J lost 0; bases outside the gene matches: 6. The CDR3 totals 16 residues. The CDR3 here is CASSPTPGQPNYGYTF. The CDR3, as DNA: TGTGCCAGCTCACCAACTCCGGGACAGCCTAACTATGGCTACACCTTC. The entire variable domain, with the rest obtained from reference TRBV18 and TRBJ1-2, is as follows: NAGVMQNPRHLVRRRGQEARLRCSPMKGHSHVYWYRQLPEEGLKFMVYLQKENIIDESGMPKERFSAEFPKEGPSILRIQQVVRGDSAAYFCASSPTPGQPNYGYTFGSGTRLTVV.

This clone was found a few times. The V and J genes are TRBV6-8 and TRBJ1-1, with 8 nucleotides matching TRBD1. Germline CDR1 MNHGY, CDR2 SAAAGT. The length of the CDR3 is 19 residues. V lost 2 bases to trimming and J lost 3 bases; unmatched junction nucleotides: 17. CDR3: CASSYLRRVTGAGYTEAFF. CDR3 bases: TGTGCCAGCAGTTACCTCAGGAGGGTGACAGGGGCCGGGTACACTGAAGCTTTCTTT.

The chain links TRBV28 to TRBJ2-3, with TRBD2 identical over 11 bases. CDR3 size: 15 residues. CDR1 and CDR2 from the germline V gene are MDHEN and SYDVKM. J gave up 3 bases and V 6 bases, and 5 bases lay outside the gene matches. Here the CDR3 reads CASSRTSGSTDTQYF. CDR3 DNA: TGTGCCAGCAGCAGAACTAGCGGGAGTACAGATACGCAGTATTTT.

This clone has a handful of counts. The chain uses TRBV9 and TRBJ2-7; D possibly corresponds to TRBD2 (5 bases). Germline CDR1 and CDR2: SGDLS and YYNGEE. V gave up 5 bases and J gave up 5 bases, with 17 bases separating them. The CDR3 sequence is 14 residues long. CDR3 DNA: TGTGCCAGCAGTGAAACTCGAGGGTTCGACGAGCAGTACTTC. This sequence encodes CASSETRGFDEQYF.